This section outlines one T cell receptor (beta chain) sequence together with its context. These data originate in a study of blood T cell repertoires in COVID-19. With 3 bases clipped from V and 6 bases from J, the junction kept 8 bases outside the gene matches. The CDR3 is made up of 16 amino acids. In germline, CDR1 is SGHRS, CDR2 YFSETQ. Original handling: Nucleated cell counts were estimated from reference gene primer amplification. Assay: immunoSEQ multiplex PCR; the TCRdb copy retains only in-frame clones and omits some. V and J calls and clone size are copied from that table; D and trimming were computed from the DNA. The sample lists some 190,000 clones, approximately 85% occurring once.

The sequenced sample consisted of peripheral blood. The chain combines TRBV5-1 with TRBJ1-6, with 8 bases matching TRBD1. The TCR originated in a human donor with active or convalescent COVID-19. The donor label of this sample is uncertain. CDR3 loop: CASSSSGGAGNSPLHF. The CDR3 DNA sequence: TGCGCCAGCAGCTCCTCAGGGGGCGCCGGTAATTCACCCCTCCACTTT.